The clone carrying this TCR beta chain was detected ten times or more. The sample originates from a study of T-cell memory formation after mild COVID-19. The CDR3 consists of 13 residues. V was clipped by 1 base and J by 7 bases, with 8 bases between them. MiXCR, applied by TCRdb to the 5' RACE reads, yields one record per CDR3 protein. The repertoire holds more than 250,000 distinct CDR3 sequences, roughly 16% seen once, with more than 20% in the top ten. Sequencing was done on a sample of PBMCs or a T cell subset sorted from them (not recorded which). The V and J genes are TRBV12-3 or TRBV12-4 and TRBJ2-4; tentative D call: TRBD2 (7 bases). The clonotype comes from a man aged 18 to 30 who had mild COVID-19 (a few samples of this study predate the infection). Cell type and time point are not known. For the CDR3, the DNA is TGTGCCAGCAGTTTAGGGGGGGGCAACATTCAGTACTTC. Its translation: CASSLGGGNIQYF.